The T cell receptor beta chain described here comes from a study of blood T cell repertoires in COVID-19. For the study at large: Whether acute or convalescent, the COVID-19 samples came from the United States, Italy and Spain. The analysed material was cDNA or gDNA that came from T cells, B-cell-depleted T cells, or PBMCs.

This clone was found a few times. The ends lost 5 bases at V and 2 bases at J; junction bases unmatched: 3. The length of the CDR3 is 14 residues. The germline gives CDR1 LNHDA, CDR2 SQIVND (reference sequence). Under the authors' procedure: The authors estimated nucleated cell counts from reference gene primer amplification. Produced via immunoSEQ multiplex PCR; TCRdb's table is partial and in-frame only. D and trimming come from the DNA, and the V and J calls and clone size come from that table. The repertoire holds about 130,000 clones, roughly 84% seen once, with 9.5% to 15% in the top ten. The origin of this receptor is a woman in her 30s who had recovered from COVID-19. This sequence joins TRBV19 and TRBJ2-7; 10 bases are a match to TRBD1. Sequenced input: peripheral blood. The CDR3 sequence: CASSSGTGAYEQYF. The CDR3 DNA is TGTGCCAGTAGTTCCGGGACAGGGGCCTACGAGCAGTACTTC.